One and the same sample provided the 2 T cell receptor beta chains below, sequenced in a study of blood T cell repertoires in COVID-19 (dated by TCRdb to the early 2020s). Library creation used the immunoSEQ multiplex PCR assay. This immuneACCESS table, as held by TCRdb, lists in-frame sequences with V and J called but not all clones. Of the missing ones, under half trace to an unresolved V gene in checked studies; the others have no known cause. This sample holds about 170,000 clones; less than 85% were observed only once. Roughly 12% of the sample is held by the ten biggest clonotypes. Sequenced material: PBMCs or T cells enriched from blood (not recorded which). The receptors come from a man aged 50-60 years who had recovered from COVID-19.

The J gene is TRBJ1-4, the V gene TRBV9; D remains ambiguous. Germline V CDR1 and CDR2: SGDLS, YYNGEE. CDR3 length: 17 amino acids. Trimming stripped 5 bases from V and 3 bases from J, with 20 bases between. The CDR3: CASSATGSRPANEKLFF. The CDR3 nucleotides are TGTGCCAGCAGTGCTACTGGTTCTCGCCCGGCTAATGAAAAACTGTTTTTT.

The V and J genes are TRBV19 and TRBJ2-3; 12 bases are shared with TRBD2. Germline V gene data show CDR1 as LNHDA and CDR2 as SQIVND (reference sequence). The J segment lost 2 bases and the V segment lost 5 bases, leaving 8 bases of the junction unmatched. There are 17 residues in the CDR3. The CDR3 DNA sequence: TGTGCCAGTAGTTCCCGACTAGCGGGGGCCAACACAGATACGCAGTATTTT. This sequence encodes CASSSRLAGANTDTQYF.